Each of the 10 T cell receptor beta chains below was sequenced from the same sample in a study of cytomegalovirus exposure and HLA in healthy donors. PCR amplification relied on 60 Vbeta primers (plus 13 Jbeta primers). TCRdb keeps only in-frame clones here, not all; method: immunoSEQ multiplex PCR. Of 85,000 to 100,000 clones listed, roughly 86% were seen once; the top ten hold approximately 10%. The sequencing input was PBMCs. Receptor source: a man aged 25-45 years in good health and CMV-seropositive.

The V gene is TRBV29-1, the J gene TRBJ2-1; 7 positions match TRBD2. J lost 8 bases, V lost 6 bases, and 7 bases had no gene match. Germline CDR1 is SQVTM and CDR2 is ANQGSEA. This CDR3 is built from 12 residues. The CDR3 DNA is TGCAGCGTCAGACTAGCCAGGGATGAGCAGTTCTTC. It specifies CSVRLARDEQFF.

The rearrangement links TRBV5-1 to TRBJ2-3; 13 nucleotides match TRBD2. CDR3 length: 18 amino acids. CDR1 and CDR2 from the germline V gene are SGHRS and YFSETQ. With 5 bases clipped from V and 0 bases from J, the junction kept 9 bases outside the gene matches. As DNA, the CDR3 is TGCGCCAGCAGTTACTCCGGGACTAGCGGGATAAGCACAGATACGCAGTATTTT. This encodes CASSYSGTSGISTDTQYF.

The gene calls are TRBV5-1 and TRBJ1-3; D unresolved. Germline lookup yields CDR1 SGHRS and CDR2 YFSETQ. V was pared by 3 bases and J by 7 bases, with 11 bases between. This CDR3 comprises 13 residues. CDR3 amino acids: CASSSTGGNTIYF. The CDR3 DNA reads as TGCGCCAGCAGCTCGACGGGCGGGAACACCATATATTTT.

This chain connects TRBV5-5 to TRBJ1-5; D might be TRBD1 (6 bases). V was cut by 1 base and J by 0 bases, with 8 bases left in between. Germline lookup yields CDR1 SGHKS and CDR2 YYEKEE (reference sequence). The CDR3 is 15 residues long. CDR3 bases: TGTGCCAGCAGCTTGAACAGGGATAGCAATCAGCCCCAGCATTTT. Protein: CASSLNRDSNQPQHF.

The chain links TRBV6-6 to TRBJ2-7; tentatively, D is TRBD1 (6 bases). The germline CDR1 and CDR2 sequences are MNHNY and SVGAGI (reference sequence). The CDR3 covers 15 residues. Trimming took off 5 bases at V and 0 bases at J, with 14 bases between the two ends. The CDR3 DNA is TGTGCCAGCAGTAACGGACAGTATGGCTCCTACGAGCAGTACTTC. This encodes CASSNGQYGSYEQYF.

The chain carries TRBV7-9 and TRBJ2-3; D is perhaps TRBD1 (5 bases). The CDR3 runs to 14 residues. The germline CDR1 and CDR2 sequences are SEHNR and FQNEAQ (reference sequence). The V gene lost 6 bases and the J gene lost 2 bases, with 12 bases spanning the gap. CDR3 DNA: TGTGCCAGCAGACCGAGACAGTTCACAGATACGCAGTATTTT. It translates to CASRPRQFTDTQYF.

The rearrangement uses TRBV11-3 and TRBJ2-1; D is perhaps TRBD2 (5 bases). V was shortened by 2 bases and J by 7 bases, with 9 bases between the two germline ends. Germline-derived CDR1 and CDR2 are SGHNT and YENEEA. The length of the CDR3 is 13 residues. CDR3 DNA: TGTGCCAGCAGCTTAAATGGGAGAAATGAGCAGTTCTTC. Its translation: CASSLNGRNEQFF.

The chain recombines TRBV5-3 with TRBJ2-1, with TRBD1 as a possible D gene (5 bases). TRBV5-3 carries the ORF label, with uncertain function. The CDR3 sequence is 14 residues long. Trimming left V 2 bases short and J 4 bases short, with 10 bases between. CDR3: CARSFWTSYNEQFF. Here the CDR3 DNA reads TGTGCCAGAAGCTTCTGGACATCTTACAATGAGCAGTTCTTC.

The V gene is TRBV27, the J gene TRBJ2-7; a weak D match, TRBD2 (6 bases). The CDR3 loop spans 14 amino acids. Germline V gene sequence: CDR1 MNHEY, CDR2 SMNVEV (reference sequence). V shed 5 bases and J shed 9 bases, with 20 bases lying between them. The CDR3 sequence: CASSASVGVRGQYF. In DNA form, the CDR3 reads TGTGCCAGCAGTGCTAGCGTCGGGGTTCGGGGGCAGTACTTC.

The DNA of the CDR3 is TGTGCCAGCAGTGAATCGGTTCCCCGACAGGCGACCCACTCTGGGGCCAACGTCCTGACTTTC. Translated, it gives CASSESVPRQATHSGANVLTF. The chain is built from TRBV2 and TRBJ2-6; a possible D gene is TRBD1 (6 bases). The ends were cut back, 2 bases at V and 0 bases at J, with 23 bases in the middle. This CDR3 contains 21 residues. Germline V CDR1 and CDR2: SNHLY, FYNNEI.